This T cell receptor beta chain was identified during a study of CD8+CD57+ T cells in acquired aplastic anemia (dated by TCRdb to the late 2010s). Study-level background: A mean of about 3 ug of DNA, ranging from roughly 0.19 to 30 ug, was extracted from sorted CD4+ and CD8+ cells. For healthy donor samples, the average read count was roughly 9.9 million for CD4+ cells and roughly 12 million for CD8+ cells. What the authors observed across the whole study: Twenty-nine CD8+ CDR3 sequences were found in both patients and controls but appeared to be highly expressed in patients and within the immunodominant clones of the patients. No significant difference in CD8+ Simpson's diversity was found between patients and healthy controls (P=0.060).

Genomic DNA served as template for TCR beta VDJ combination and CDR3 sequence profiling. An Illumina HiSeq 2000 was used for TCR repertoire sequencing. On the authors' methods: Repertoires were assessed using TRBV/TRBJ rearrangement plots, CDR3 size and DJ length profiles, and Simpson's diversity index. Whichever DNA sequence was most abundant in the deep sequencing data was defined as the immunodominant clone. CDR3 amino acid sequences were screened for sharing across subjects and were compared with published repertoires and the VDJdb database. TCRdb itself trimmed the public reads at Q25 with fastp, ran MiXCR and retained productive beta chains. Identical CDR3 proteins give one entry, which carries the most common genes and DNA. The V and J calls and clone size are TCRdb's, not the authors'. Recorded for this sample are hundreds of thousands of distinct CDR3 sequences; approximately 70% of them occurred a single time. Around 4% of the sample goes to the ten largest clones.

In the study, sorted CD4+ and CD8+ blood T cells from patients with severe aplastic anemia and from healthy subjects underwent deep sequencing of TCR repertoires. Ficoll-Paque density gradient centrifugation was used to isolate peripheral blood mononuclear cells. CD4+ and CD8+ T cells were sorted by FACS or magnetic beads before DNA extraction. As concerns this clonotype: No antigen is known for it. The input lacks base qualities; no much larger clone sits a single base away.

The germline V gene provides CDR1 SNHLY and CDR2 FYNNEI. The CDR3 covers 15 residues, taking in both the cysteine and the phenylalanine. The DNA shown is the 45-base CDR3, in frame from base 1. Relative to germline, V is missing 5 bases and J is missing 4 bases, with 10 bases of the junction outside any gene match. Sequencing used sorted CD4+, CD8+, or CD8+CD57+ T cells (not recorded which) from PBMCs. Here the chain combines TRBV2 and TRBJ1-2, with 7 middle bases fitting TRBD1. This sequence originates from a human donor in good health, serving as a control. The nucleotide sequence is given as TGTGCCAGCAGTTCTACTTCCGGGACAGTCTATGGCTACACCTTC. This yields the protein CASSSTSGTVYGYTF. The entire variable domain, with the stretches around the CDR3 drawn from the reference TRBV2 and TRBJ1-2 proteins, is EPEVTQTPSHQVTQMGQEVILRCVPISNHLYFYWYRQILGQKVEFLVSFYNNEISEKSEIFDDQFSVERPDGSNFTLKIRSTKLEDSAMYFCASSSTSGTVYGYTFGSGTRLTVV.